The next 20 T cell receptor beta chains were all read from a single sample in a study of cytomegalovirus exposure and HLA in healthy donors. Use of 60 Vbeta and 13 Jbeta primers characterized the PCR. Using immunoSEQ multiplex PCR, the repertoire was profiled, and TCRdb retains in-frame clones only, with some absent. The sample yields 74,000 or so clones, 70% to 85% seen once. Material: PBMCs. The receptors originated from a man in his forties or fifties in good health and CMV-seropositive.

The chain is built from TRBV28 and TRBJ2-1; 9 bases fit TRBD1. Looked up from germline, CDR1 is MDHEN and CDR2 is SYDVKM. Trimming took 3 bases from V and 6 from J; bases not matched to a gene: 6. The CDR3 is 15 residues long. Here the CDR3 reads CASSFLGTGFNEQFF. CDR3 DNA: TGTGCCAGCAGTTTTTTGGGGACAGGGTTCAATGAGCAGTTCTTC. The full variable domain, rest sourced from reference TRBV28 and TRBJ2-1, is DVKVTQSSRYLVKRTGEKVFLECVQDMDHENMFWYRQDPGLGLRLIYFSYDVKMKEKGDIPEGYSVSREKKERFSLILESASTNQTSMYLCASSFLGTGFNEQFFGPGTRLTVL.

The chain couples TRBV11-2 to TRBJ2-1; 8 nucleotides match TRBD1. The CDR3 is 18 amino acids. Trimming took 6 bases from V and 0 from J; bases not matched to a gene: 13. CDR1 is SGHAT, CDR2 FQNNGV, per germline. The CDR3 sequence: CASRDGQGWLSSYNEQFF. The CDR3 DNA follows: TGTGCCAGCAGGGACGGACAGGGATGGTTGAGCTCCTACAATGAGCAGTTCTTC.

There are a few counts of this clone. This chain joins TRBV28 and TRBJ1-2; 8 nucleotides line up with TRBD1. The CDR3 runs to 13 residues. The junction had 3 bases not matched to a gene; V was cut back by 5 bases and J by 4 bases. Germline CDR1 is MDHEN and CDR2 is SYDVKM. The CDR3 spells CASSLDRVYGYTF. The CDR3 DNA reads TGTGCCAGCAGTCTGGACAGGGTCTATGGCTACACCTTC.

A remark on this clone: A read error may account for a junction end that differs from germline. This chain links TRBV7-9 with TRBJ2-7, with TRBD2 matching 8 bases. Germline assignment: CDR1 SEHNR and CDR2 FQNEAQ (reference sequence). The length of the CDR3 is 16 residues. The CDR3 region is CSSSLASSGSLNEQYF. CDR3 DNA: TGTTCCAGCAGCTTAGCGTCCAGCGGGAGTCTTAACGAGCAGTACTTC.

V and J are TRBV19 and TRBJ2-7, with 12 bases fitting TRBD1. The V gene's germline CDR1 is LNHDA and CDR2 SQIVND (reference sequence). The CDR3 sequence is 15 residues long. V trimming: 4 bases; J trimming: 6 bases; junction bases outside the gene matches: 7. The DNA for the CDR3 is TGTGCCAGTAGTACTGGGGGACAGGGGGCCCTCGAGCAGTACTTC. Its translation is CASSTGGQGALEQYF.

The chain couples TRBV19 to TRBJ1-3, with D uncertain. This CDR3 contains 14 residues. Deletions cut 1 base from V and 1 base from J, with 5 bases between. CDR1 is LNHDA, CDR2 SQIVND, per germline (reference sequence). Here the CDR3 reads CASSIGQSGNTIYF. The CDR3 nucleotides are TGTGCCAGTAGTATAGGGCAGTCTGGAAACACCATATATTTT.

This clone was detected a few times. This chain connects TRBV18 to TRBJ2-1, with TRBD2 matching over 13 bases. The length of the CDR3 is 15 residues. Germline V gene sequence: CDR1 KGHSH, CDR2 LQKENI. V dropped 4 bases and J dropped 6; count of bases not matched to a gene: 3. This CDR3 reads CASSLGTSGINEQFF. For the CDR3, the DNA is TGTGCCAGCTCACTAGGGACTAGCGGGATCAATGAGCAGTTCTTC.

The CDR3 here is CASSPHSGETQYF. CDR3 coding DNA: TGTGCCAGCAGTCCGCACTCTGGAGAGACCCAGTACTTC. The chain links TRBV27 to TRBJ2-5; D gene unclear. Trimming left V 5 bases short and J 4 bases short, with 11 bases between. This CDR3 contains 13 residues. Germline V gives CDR1 MNHEY, CDR2 SMNVEV (reference sequence).

The chain links TRBV18 to TRBJ1-4, with 7 bases lining up with TRBD1. CDR1 is KGHSH and CDR2 is LQKENI in the germline V gene. The CDR3 sequence is 17 residues long. J was trimmed by 0 bases and V by 1 base; bases with no gene match: 5. The CDR3 nucleotides are TGTGCCAGCTCACCACGGTACAGGGGAACAACTAATGAAAAACTGTTTTTT. Residues: CASSPRYRGTTNEKLFF.

About this clone itself: At one boundary the junction diverges from the germline segment, which might be a read error. The V and J genes are TRBV6-5 and TRBJ2-4; 7 positions match TRBD1. The CDR3 sequence is 13 residues long. Per the germline V gene, CDR1 is MNHEY and CDR2 is SVGAGI. The CDR3 reads CASSQDRKNSQYF. The CDR3 nucleotides are TGTGCCAGCAGCCAGGACAGGAAAAACAGTCAGTACTTC.

The chain joins TRBV2 to TRBJ1-4; possible D gene TRBD1, 6 bases. Germline values: CDR1 SNHLY, CDR2 FYNNEI. V was pared by 4 bases and J by 7 bases, with 10 bases between. This CDR3 is built from 13 residues. DNA of the CDR3: TGTGCCAGCAGTGTAGCCAGGGGTGAAAAACTGTTTTTT. Amino acids: CASSVARGEKLFF.

This chain links TRBV6-5 with TRBJ1-2; 9 positions match TRBD1. Germline V gene sequence: CDR1 MNHEY, CDR2 SVGAGI. This CDR3 is 13 amino acids long. Losses at the gene ends were 5 bases for V and 5 bases for J; bases not matched to a gene: 3. Written as DNA, the CDR3 is TGTGCCAGCAGTGGGACAGGGCTTTATGGCTACACCTTC. Its protein product is CASSGTGLYGYTF.

This clone was found once. One end of the junction does not line up with germline, which may come from a read error. The CDR3 region has the DNA TGTTCCAGCAGCTTGGACTCGGTCTCCGAAGCTTTCTTT. Translated, it gives CSSSLDSVSEAFF. The V call is TRBV7-9, the J call TRBJ1-1; D remains ambiguous. CDR1 is SEHNR and CDR2 is FQNEAQ in the germline V gene (reference sequence). The length of the CDR3 is 13 residues.

This chain joins TRBV10-2 and TRBJ2-7; 9 bases line up with TRBD2. V shed 2 bases, J shed 2 bases, and the junction held 1 base outside the gene matches. Germline-derived CDR1 and CDR2 are WSHSY and SAAADI. The CDR3 has 14 residues. The CDR3 spells CASSEEREAYEQYF. The CDR3, as DNA: TGCGCCAGCAGTGAGGAGCGGGAGGCCTACGAGCAGTACTTC.

This chain joins TRBV11-1 and TRBJ2-2; 8 bases match TRBD2. The J segment lost 0 bases and the V segment lost 7 bases, leaving 4 bases of the junction unmatched. The CDR3 contains 15 residues. Germline CDR1 and CDR2: SGHAT and FQDESV (reference sequence). The CDR3 loop is CASTLGGANTGELFF. In DNA form, the CDR3 reads TGTGCCAGCACCCTCGGGGGGGCGAACACCGGGGAGCTGTTTTTT.

The chain is built from TRBV7-7 and TRBJ2-1; 7 bases match TRBD2. The CDR3 spans 14 residues. V gave up 2 bases and J gave up 6 bases; unmatched junction bases: 4. Looked up from germline, CDR1 is SSHAT and CDR2 is FNYEAQ (reference sequence). The CDR3: CASSLSGTTNEQFF. DNA for the CDR3: TGTGCCAGCAGCTTATCGGGGACTACCAATGAGCAGTTCTTC.

This clone was counted between two and nine times. V gene TRBV27 combines with J gene TRBJ2-7, with TRBD2 identical over 10 bases. Germline CDR1 MNHEY, CDR2 SMNVEV (reference sequence). CDR3 size: 17 residues. Trimming removed 5 bases from V and 3 bases from J; junction bases left unmatched: 13. CDR3 amino acids: CASSEPGLARRGYEQYF. In nucleotides, the CDR3 is TGTGCCAGCAGTGAGCCGGGACTAGCGAGGCGGGGCTACGAGCAGTACTTC.

This chain connects TRBV18 to TRBJ1-1; 8 bases line up with TRBD1. With 4 bases clipped from V and 4 bases from J, the junction kept 2 bases outside the gene matches. This CDR3 is built from 13 residues. CDR1 is KGHSH, CDR2 LQKENI, per germline. The CDR3 loop reads CASSQDRGTEAFF. As DNA, the CDR3 is TGTGCCAGCTCACAAGACAGGGGCACTGAAGCTTTCTTT.

V gene TRBV5-1 combines with J gene TRBJ2-3; 10 bases match TRBD2. The CDR3 has 17 amino acids. V lost 0 bases to trimming and J lost 4 bases; unmatched junction nucleotides: 8. Germline V gives CDR1 SGHRS, CDR2 YFSETQ. The CDR3 sequence: CASSLARLAGAPDTQYF. CDR3 DNA: TGCGCCAGCAGCTTGGCCAGGCTAGCGGGAGCCCCAGATACGCAGTATTTT.

This rearrangement joins TRBV5-4 to TRBJ2-5; 11 nucleotides agree with TRBD2. The CDR3 length is 17 residues. J gave up 3 bases and V 4 bases, and 11 bases lay outside the gene matches. Germline V gene sequence: CDR1 SGHNT, CDR2 YYREEE (reference sequence). CDR3 DNA: TGTGCCAGCAGCCGAAACCTAGCGGGAGGTGGGAAAGAGACCCAGTACTTC. Amino acids: CASSRNLAGGGKETQYF.